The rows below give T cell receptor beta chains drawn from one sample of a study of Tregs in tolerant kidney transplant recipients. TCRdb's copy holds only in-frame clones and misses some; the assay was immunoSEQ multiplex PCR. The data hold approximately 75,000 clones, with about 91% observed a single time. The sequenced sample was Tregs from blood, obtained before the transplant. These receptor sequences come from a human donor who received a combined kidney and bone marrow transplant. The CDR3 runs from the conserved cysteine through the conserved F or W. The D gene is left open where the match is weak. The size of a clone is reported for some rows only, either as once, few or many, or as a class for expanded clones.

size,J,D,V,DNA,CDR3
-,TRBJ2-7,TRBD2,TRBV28,TGTGCCAGCAGCCCAAACATCCCGACTAGCGGGAGGGCCGTAAGTGAGCAGTACTTC,CASSPNIPTSGRAVSEQYF
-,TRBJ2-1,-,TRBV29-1,TGCAGCGTTGGGGCGAGGGATGAGCAGTTCTTC,CSVGARDEQFF
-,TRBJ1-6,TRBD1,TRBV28,TGTGCCAGCAGTTTAGACAGGGGGAAGGATTCACCCCTCCACTTT,CASSLDRGKDSPLHF
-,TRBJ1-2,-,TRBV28,TGTGCCAGCAGGGAATTGAACTATGGCTACACCTTC,CASRELNYGYTF
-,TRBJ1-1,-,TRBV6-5,TGTGCCGGCAGTTTTGGACGGAACCTGAACACTGAAGCTTTCTTT,CAGSFGRNLNTEAFF
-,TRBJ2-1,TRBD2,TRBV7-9,TGTGCCAGCAGCAAAGACGGGACTAGCGGGAACAATGAGCAGTTCTTC,CASSKDGTSGNNEQFF
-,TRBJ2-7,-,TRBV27,TGTGCCAGCAGTCATCGCGGGTTGGACTACGAGCAGTACTTC,CASSHRGLDYEQYF
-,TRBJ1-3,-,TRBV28,TGTGCCAGCAGTTTAGGGGGGGCGTCTGGAAACACCATATATTTT,CASSLGGASGNTIYF
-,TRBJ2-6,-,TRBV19,TGTGCCAGTTCTCCCATCTCTGGGGCCAACGTCCTGACTTTC,CASSPISGANVLTF
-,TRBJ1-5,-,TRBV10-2,TGCGCCAGCAGTGGACAGTTCGTTCAGCCCCAGCATTTT,CASSGQFVQPQHF
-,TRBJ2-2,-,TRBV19,TGTGCCAGTAGTATAGGGACAGCGAACACCGGGGAGCTGTTTTTT,CASSIGTANTGELFF
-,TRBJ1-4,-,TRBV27,TGTGCCAGCAGTTTAGCTGGGACTAATGAAAAACTGTTTTTT,CASSLAGTNEKLFF
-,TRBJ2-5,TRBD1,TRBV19,TGTGCCAGTAGACGACAGGGGGCGGGAGAGACCCAGTACTTC,CASRRQGAGETQYF
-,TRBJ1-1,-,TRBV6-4,TGTGCCAGCAGTGCCACGGTTTACACTGAAGCTTTCTTT,CASSATVYTEAFF
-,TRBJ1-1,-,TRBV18,TGTGCCAGCTCCCCCAGGACAGACAATACTAACACTGAAGCTTTCTTT,CASSPRTDNTNTEAFF
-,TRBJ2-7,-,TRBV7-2,TGTGCCAGCAGCTTAGCTAGCCGTGGAGAGCAGTACTTC,CASSLASRGEQYF
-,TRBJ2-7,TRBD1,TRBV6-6,TGTGCCAGCAGTCGCTCCATGGGGACAGTTCTCTACGAGCAGTACTTC,CASSRSMGTVLYEQYF
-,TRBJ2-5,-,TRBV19,TGTGCCAGTAGTATATCCGGGGTCCAAGAGACCCAGTACTTC,CASSISGVQETQYF
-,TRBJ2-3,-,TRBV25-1,TGTGCCAGCAGGGGATCCACAGATACGCAGTATTTT,CASRGSTDTQYF
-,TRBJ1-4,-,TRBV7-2,TGTGCCAGCAGATTCGACAGATTCCCCGCAACTAATGAAAAACTGTTTTTT,CASRFDRFPATNEKLFF
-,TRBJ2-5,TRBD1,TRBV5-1,TGCGCCAGCATGCCGGGACAGCAAGAGACCCAGTACTTC,CASMPGQQETQYF
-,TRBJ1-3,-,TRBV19,TGTGCCAGTAGTAGCGGGGGAGCTGGAAACACCATATATTTT,CASSSGGAGNTIYF
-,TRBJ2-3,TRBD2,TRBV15,TGTGCCACCAGCAGACTAGGACTAGCGGGCACAGATACGCAGTATTTT,CATSRLGLAGTDTQYF
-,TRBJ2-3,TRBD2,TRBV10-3,TGTGCCATCAGTGAGACTAGCGCGATGGGGGATACGCAGTATTTT,CAISETSAMGDTQYF
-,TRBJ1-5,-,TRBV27,TGTGCCAGCGCAGGGGATAGCAATCAGCCCCAGCATTTT,CASAGDSNQPQHF
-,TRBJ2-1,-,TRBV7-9,TGTGCCAGCAGCCAGGGGGGACTGGAGTACAATGAGCAGTTCTTC,CASSQGGLEYNEQFF
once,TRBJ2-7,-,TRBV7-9,TGTGCCAGCAGCTTAGAGGGTAACGAGCAGTACTTC,CASSLEGNEQYF
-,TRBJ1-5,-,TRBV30,TGTGCCTGGAGTCGGGGTAGCAATCAGCCCCAGCATTTT,CAWSRGSNQPQHF
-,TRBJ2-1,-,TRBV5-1,TGCGCCAGCAGCTTGGCGGCTAGCTCCTACAATGAGCAGTTCTTC,CASSLAASSYNEQFF
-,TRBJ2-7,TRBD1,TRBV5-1,TGCGCCAGCAGCTTGGTTGGGGACAGCAACTACGAGCAGTACTTC,CASSLVGDSNYEQYF
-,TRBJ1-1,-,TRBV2,TGTGCCAGCAGTGCAGGGAGGAACACTGAAGCTTTCTTT,CASSAGRNTEAFF
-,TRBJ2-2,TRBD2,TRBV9,TGTGCCAGCAGCGCTAGCGGATCGAACACCGGGGAGCTGTTTTTT,CASSASGSNTGELFF
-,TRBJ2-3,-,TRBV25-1,TGTGCCACCCGAGATGGGGCTGGCACAGATACGCAGTATTTT,CATRDGAGTDTQYF
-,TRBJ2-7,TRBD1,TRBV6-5,TGTGCCAGTAAACCGGGACAGAACTACGAGCAGTACTTC,CASKPGQNYEQYF
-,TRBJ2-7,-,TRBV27,TGTGCCAGCCGGCAATTGTCGGGAGCCTACGAGCAGTACTTC,CASRQLSGAYEQYF
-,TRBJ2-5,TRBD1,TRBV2,TGTGCCAGCAGACTAACGGACAGGGGAAGGGAGACCCAGTACTTC,CASRLTDRGRETQYF
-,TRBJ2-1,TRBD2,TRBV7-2,TGTGCCAGCAGCCAAAGGGCTAGCGGGGGGGGTGAGCAGTTCTTC,CASSQRASGGGEQFF
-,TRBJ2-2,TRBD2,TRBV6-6,TGTGCCAGCAGCCGTACTAGCGGGGCCATGGACGGGGAGCTGTTTTTT,CASSRTSGAMDGELFF
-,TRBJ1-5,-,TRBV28,TGTGCCAGCAGCCTAGGGTTTAGCAATCAGCCCCAGCATTTT,CASSLGFSNQPQHF
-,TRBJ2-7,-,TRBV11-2,TGTGCCAGCAGCTCCCCGGGGTCCGCCTACGAGCAGTACTTC,CASSSPGSAYEQYF
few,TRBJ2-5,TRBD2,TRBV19,TGTGCCAGTAGTATAGGGACTAGCGGGAGGGAGACCCAGTACTTC,CASSIGTSGRETQYF
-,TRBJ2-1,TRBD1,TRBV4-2,TGTGCCAGCAGCCAAGAGGAGGTCAGGGGGAGAAGTAATGAGCAGTTCTTC,CASSQEEVRGRSNEQFF
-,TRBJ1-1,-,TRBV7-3,TGTGCCAGCAGCTTCAATCGCATGGGGCGATTCACTGAAGCTTTCTTT,CASSFNRMGRFTEAFF
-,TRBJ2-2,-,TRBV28,TGTGCCAGCAGTTTTCAACTACCGAACACCGGGGAGCTGTTTTTT,CASSFQLPNTGELFF
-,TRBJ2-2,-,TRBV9,TGTGCCAGCAGCGATCAGCAGGGTGGGAGACTAAACACCGGGGAGCTGTTTTTT,CASSDQQGGRLNTGELFF
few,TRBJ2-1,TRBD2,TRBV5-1,TGCGCCAGCAGCTTGGTTGGGTTAGCGGGAGGAAATGAGCAGTTCTTC,CASSLVGLAGGNEQFF
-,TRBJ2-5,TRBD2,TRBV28,TGTGCCAGCACCCCGGGACTAGCGGGAGGCTCCTATCTAGGAGAGACCCAGTACTTC,CASTPGLAGGSYLGETQYF
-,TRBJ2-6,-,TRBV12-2,TGTGCAAGTCGCTTCATGTTACAGGGGTTTACCTCTGGGGCCAACGTCCTGACTTTC,CASRFMLQGFTSGANVLTF
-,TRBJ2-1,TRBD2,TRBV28,TGTGCCAGCAGCCCGAGCGGGAGGGCCTACAATGAGCAGTTCTTC,CASSPSGRAYNEQFF
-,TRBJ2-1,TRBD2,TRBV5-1,TGCGCCAGCAGCCTCGGGAGGACCGGACTAGCGGGAGCCGGAATTATGGGAGAGCAGTTCTTC,CASSLGRTGLAGAGIMGEQFF
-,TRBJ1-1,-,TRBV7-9,TGTGCCAGCAGCCCATTGGTGAACACTGAAGCTTTCTTT,CASSPLVNTEAFF
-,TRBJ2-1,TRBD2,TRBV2,TGTGCCAGCAGGCGATTACAGGGACTAGCGAGCTACAATGAGCAGTTCTTC,CASRRLQGLASYNEQFF
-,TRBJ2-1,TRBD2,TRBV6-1,TGTGCCAGCAGTGCGCACGGCCTGGGACTAGCGGGAGTGTACAATGAGCAGTTCTTC,CASSAHGLGLAGVYNEQFF
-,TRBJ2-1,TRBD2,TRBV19,TGTGCCACCGCCACGGGACTATATGCAAGTGAGCAGTTCTTC,CATATGLYASEQFF
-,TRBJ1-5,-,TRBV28,TGTGCCAGCAGTTCATGGGTTCAGCCCCAGCATTTT,CASSSWVQPQHF